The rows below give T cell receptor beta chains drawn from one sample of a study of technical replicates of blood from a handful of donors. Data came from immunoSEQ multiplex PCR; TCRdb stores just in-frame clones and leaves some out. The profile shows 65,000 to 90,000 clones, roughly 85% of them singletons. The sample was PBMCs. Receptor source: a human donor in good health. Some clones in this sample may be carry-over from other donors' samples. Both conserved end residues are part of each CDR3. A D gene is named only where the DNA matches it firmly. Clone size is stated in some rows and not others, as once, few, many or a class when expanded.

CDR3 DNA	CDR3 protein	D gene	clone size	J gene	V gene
TGTGCCAGCAGCTTGACAGGGAGCTCCTACGAGCAGTACTTC	CASSLTGSSYEQYF	TRBD1	.	TRBJ2-7	TRBV7-9
TGTGCCAGCAACTTTTTTCCGGGACAGGGACTCGAGCAGTACTTC	CASNFFPGQGLEQYF	TRBD1	.	TRBJ2-7	TRBV2
TGTGCTAGTGGTTTGGTTGCGGAGACCCAGTACTTC	CASGLVAETQYF	.	.	TRBJ2-5	TRBV12-5
TGTGCCAGCAGCCCAGGACTGGAAGAGACCCAGTACTTC	CASSPGLEETQYF	.	.	TRBJ2-5	TRBV27
TGTGCCAGTAGCGCGGAGGTTCGGGAGACCCAGTACTTC	CASSAEVRETQYF	.	once	TRBJ2-5	TRBV19
TGTGCCACAAACCCAGGACAGTTCGAGCAGTACTTC	CATNPGQFEQYF	.	.	TRBJ2-7	TRBV10-3
TGTGCCAGCAGTTACCGTGGACAACGCTCCCTCGAGCAGTACTTC	CASSYRGQRSLEQYF	.	.	TRBJ2-7	TRBV6-5
TGTGCCAGCAGTGGGGGACAGGCTCCCCCGGGGGGCTACACCTTC	CASSGGQAPPGGYTF	TRBD1	.	TRBJ1-2	TRBV2
TGTGCCAGCAGTGAAATCAGGGGTCAAGAGACCCAGTACTTC	CASSEIRGQETQYF	.	.	TRBJ2-5	TRBV2
TGTGCCAGCAGCAAAACAGGGGGCAACACTGAAGCTTTCTTT	CASSKTGGNTEAFF	TRBD1	.	TRBJ1-1	TRBV5-4
TGCGCCAGCAGCCAAGGGCCCGGGACAATGTCCTACGAGCAGTACTTC	CASSQGPGTMSYEQYF	.	.	TRBJ2-7	TRBV4-3
TGTGCCATCAGTGAGTCGGGGACAGCCGCTCAGAGCTACACCTTC	CAISESGTAAQSYTF	TRBD1	.	TRBJ1-2	TRBV10-3
TGTGCCACCAGCAGAACAGTTTACACTGAAGCTTTCTTT	CATSRTVYTEAFF	.	.	TRBJ1-1	TRBV15
TGTGCCAGCAGCTTATATCCGGGGTTCGATCAGCCCCAGCATTTT	CASSLYPGFDQPQHF	.	.	TRBJ1-5	TRBV7-2
TGTGCCAGCAGCCAGGGACAGTTATCCACTGAAGCTTTCTTT	CASSQGQLSTEAFF	TRBD1	.	TRBJ1-1	TRBV4-2
TGCGCCAGCAGCCAAGGTATAGGGGTCTCTGGGGCCAACGTCCTGACTTTC	CASSQGIGVSGANVLTF	.	.	TRBJ2-6	TRBV4-1
TGTGCCAGCAGCTTAGGGACAACTACTTACAATGAGCAGTTCTTC	CASSLGTTTYNEQFF	.	.	TRBJ2-1	TRBV11-3
TGTGCCAGCTCACCTCGGAGGGACAATCAGCCCCAGCATTTT	CASSPRRDNQPQHF	.	few	TRBJ1-5	TRBV18
TGTGCCAGCAGTTACTCGAGAGGGTCCGATACGCAGTATTTT	CASSYSRGSDTQYF	.	.	TRBJ2-3	TRBV6-5
TGTGCCAGCAGCATGCGGGACAGACCAACTAATGAAAAACTGTTTTTT	CASSMRDRPTNEKLFF	TRBD1	.	TRBJ1-4	TRBV9
TGTGCCAGCAGCTTCGGCGGCTCCTACGAGCAGTACTTC	CASSFGGSYEQYF	.	.	TRBJ2-7	TRBV7-2
TGTGCCTCACAAAAGGACAGGATCTATGGCTACACCTTC	CASQKDRIYGYTF	TRBD1	.	TRBJ1-2	TRBV10-3
TGTGCCAGCATCGGAGGGTCCTACAATGAGCAGTTCTTC	CASIGGSYNEQFF	.	.	TRBJ2-1	TRBV25-1
TGTGCCAGCAGCTTAGACAGGGGCCCGACGAATGAGCAGTTCTTC	CASSLDRGPTNEQFF	TRBD1	once	TRBJ2-1	TRBV11-1
TGCGCCAGCAGCTTGGACCGGACAAACACTGAAGCTTTCTTT	CASSLDRTNTEAFF	.	.	TRBJ1-1	TRBV5-1
TGCGCCAGCAGCCAAGCTCCGGGGAAGAACACTGAAGCTTTCTTT	CASSQAPGKNTEAFF	.	.	TRBJ1-1	TRBV4-3
TGTGCCAGCAGCTCAGGCTACGAGCAGTACTTC	CASSSGYEQYF	.	.	TRBJ2-7	TRBV5-6
TGTGCCAGCAGCCTCGCTCCCAACCGGGCCTACAATGAGCAGTTCTTC	CASSLAPNRAYNEQFF	.	.	TRBJ2-1	TRBV9
TGTGCCAGCAGCTTAAGGGGGTTCAGGAATCAGCCCCAGCATTTT	CASSLRGFRNQPQHF	.	.	TRBJ1-5	TRBV11-2
TGCGCCAGCAGCCAAGATAGCGGGGCGAGCTCCTACGAGCAGTACTTC	CASSQDSGASSYEQYF	TRBD2	.	TRBJ2-7	TRBV7-9
TGTGCCAGCAGCTTTGGCGAGGCCCAGCCCCAGCATTTT	CASSFGEAQPQHF	.	.	TRBJ1-5	TRBV7-9
TGTGCCAGCAGGGGACGGGACACCAAAGAAGAGACCCAGTACTTC	CASRGRDTKEETQYF	.	few	TRBJ2-5	TRBV5-4
TGTGCCACCAGCACCACGGGGGGCGGGAGAGTCCCCGAGCAGTACTTC	CATSTTGGGRVPEQYF	.	.	TRBJ2-7	TRBV15
TGTGCCAGCAGTGAAGTTCGGAGACCCCAATTAAATTCACCCCTCCACTTT	CASSEVRRPQLNSPLHF	.	many	TRBJ1-6	TRBV2
TGTGCCAGCAGTTGGCGGACTAGCGGGAGTTCAGATACGCAGTATTTT	CASSWRTSGSSDTQYF	TRBD2	.	TRBJ2-3	TRBV27
TGCGCCAGCTACGCAGGGGATGGGGCATGGTCACCCCTCCACTTT	CASYAGDGAWSPLHF	.	.	TRBJ1-6	TRBV5-1
TGTGCCAGCTCACCCCAACAGGCCGACATTGTGAACACTGAAGCTTTCTTT	CASSPQQADIVNTEAFF	.	once	TRBJ1-1	TRBV18
TGTGCCAGCAGTTACGGACAGGGAATCTCACCCCTCCACTTT	CASSYGQGISPLHF	TRBD1	.	TRBJ1-6	TRBV6-5
TGCGCCAGCAGCCAAGAACGCGGGTATGGCTACACCTTC	CASSQERGYGYTF	.	.	TRBJ1-2	TRBV4-3
TGTGCCAGCAGCTTACCGGGACAGGAGAGCTCTGGGGCCAACGTCCTGACTTTC	CASSLPGQESSGANVLTF	TRBD1	.	TRBJ2-6	TRBV7-8